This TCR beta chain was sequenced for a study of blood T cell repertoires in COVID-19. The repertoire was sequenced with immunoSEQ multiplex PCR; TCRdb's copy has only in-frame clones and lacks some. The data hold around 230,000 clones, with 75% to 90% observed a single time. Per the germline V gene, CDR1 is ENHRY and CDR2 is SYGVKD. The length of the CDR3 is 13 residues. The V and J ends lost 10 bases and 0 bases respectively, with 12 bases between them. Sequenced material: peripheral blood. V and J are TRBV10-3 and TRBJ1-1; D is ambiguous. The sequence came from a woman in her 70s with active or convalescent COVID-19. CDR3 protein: CATHQNMNTEAFF. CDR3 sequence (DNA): TGTGCCACCCACCAAAACATGAACACTGAAGCTTTCTTT.